Reported below is one TCR beta chain. An amount of 3,500 to 4,500 ng of total RNA was used for each TCR library. Two nested PCRs, roughly 17 and 9 cycles, amplified TCRalpha and TCRbeta cDNA. TCRdb processed the 5' RACE reads again and assigns one entry to each CDR3 protein, with no DNA. Its listing shows about 160,000 distinct CDR3 sequences. This entry comes from a study of monozygotic twins with inflammatory bowel disease. The total RNA came straight from whole blood, and T cells were not sorted beforehand. The source of this sequence is a human donor with ulcerative colitis or Crohn's disease, or a healthy co-twin of an affected twin (not recorded which). Sequenced sample: blood.

CDR3 amino acids: CASSPTRTGAEQFF. This chain links TRBV12-3 or TRBV12-4 with TRBJ2-1; the D call from TCRdb, TRBD1, cannot be confirmed without DNA. This CDR3 spans 14 amino acids.